These T cell receptor beta chains were read from a single sample in a study of blood T cell repertoires in COVID-19. The data were produced by immunoSEQ multiplex PCR, yet TCRdb's version contains in-frame clones alone and is incomplete. The sample includes approximately 150,000 clones, more than 80% of them seen just once. The source material was peripheral blood. All receptors derive from a woman aged 55-69 years with COVID-19, enrolled during active disease. The CDR3 runs from the conserved cysteine through the conserved F or W. A D gene is named only where the DNA matches it firmly. Expanded clones are given a class, and other clones once, few, many or no size at all.

D gene,clone size,V gene,J gene,CDR3 protein,CDR3 DNA
TRBD1,-,TRBV29-1,TRBJ2-1,CSVEETDRVGEQFF,TGCAGCGTTGAAGAGACGGACAGGGTTGGTGAGCAGTTCTTC
-,once,TRBV10-3,TRBJ1-5,CAISARVEQPQHF,TGTGCCATCAGTGCTCGGGTAGAACAGCCCCAGCATTTT
TRBD1,few,TRBV15,TRBJ1-3,CATSRTRQGSGNTIYF,TGTGCCACCAGCAGAACGCGACAGGGCTCTGGAAACACCATATATTTT
-,-,TRBV5-1,TRBJ2-5,CASSFRPDSRSQETQYF,TGCGCCAGCAGCTTTCGCCCAGATTCGCGGTCACAAGAGACCCAGTACTTC
-,-,TRBV6-5,TRBJ2-5,CATSTGSVRQETQYF,TGTGCCACCTCAACAGGGTCGGTTCGGCAAGAGACCCAGTACTTC
TRBD2,-,TRBV27,TRBJ2-5,CASSVTSGARTQYF,TGTGCCAGCAGTGTGACTAGCGGGGCCCGGACCCAGTACTTC
TRBD2,-,TRBV7-3,TRBJ2-1,CASSPSGGVNEQFF,TGTGCCAGCAGCCCCAGCGGGGGGGTCAATGAGCAGTTCTTC
TRBD1,once,TRBV30,TRBJ1-2,CAWDRDGIGYTF,TGTGCCTGGGACAGGGATGGCATTGGCTACACCTTC
TRBD1,-,TRBV10-3,TRBJ1-1,CAVGQDRNRREAFF,TGTGCCGTAGGGCAGGACAGGAACAGAAGGGAAGCTTTCTTT
TRBD1,-,TRBV5-1,TRBJ1-2,CASSLVTGPDYGYTF,TGCGCCAGCAGCTTGGTGACAGGGCCGGACTATGGCTACACCTTC
TRBD1,-,TRBV6-6,TRBJ1-4,CASSYYWTGRGEKLFF,TGTGCCAGCAGTTACTACTGGACAGGGCGGGGTGAAAAACTGTTTTTT
-,-,TRBV19,TRBJ1-6,CASTTADTGNSPLHF,TGTGCCAGTACGACCGCAGATACGGGAAATTCACCCCTCCACTTT
TRBD2,-,TRBV25-1,TRBJ2-3,CASSEYIHWSGGGDTQYF,TGTGCCAGCAGTGAATATATTCATTGGTCGGGGGGGGGAGATACGCAGTATTTT
TRBD1,-,TRBV12-3/TRBV12-4,TRBJ2-7,CASSLGTVYEQYF,TGTGCCAGCAGCTTAGGGACAGTCTACGAGCAGTACTTC
-,-,TRBV5-1,TRBJ1-2,CASSLVQDYGYTF,TGCGCCAGCAGCTTAGTTCAGGACTATGGCTACACCTTC
TRBD2,once,TRBV27,TRBJ2-5,CASSYGLAGVETQYF,TGTGCCAGCAGCTATGGACTAGCGGGGGTGGAGACCCAGTACTTC
-,-,TRBV9,TRBJ1-1,CASSPRSANTEAFF,TGTGCCAGCAGCCCTAGGTCGGCGAACACTGAAGCTTTCTTT
-,-,TRBV7-3,TRBJ1-5,CASSLEAGDQPQHF,TGTGCCAGCAGCTTGGAGGCAGGGGATCAGCCCCAGCATTTT
-,-,TRBV9,TRBJ1-2,CASSSLLTGSLEGYTF,TGTGCCAGCAGCTCTCTCCTCACAGGCTCCTTAGAGGGCTACACCTTC
TRBD1,-,TRBV19,TRBJ2-5,CASSIVWAGQGAETQYF,TGTGCCAGTAGTATAGTTTGGGCGGGACAGGGGGCCGAGACCCAGTACTTC
-,once,TRBV11-2,TRBJ1-3,CASSLGQDSGNTIYF,TGTGCCAGCAGCTTAGGACAGGATTCTGGAAACACCATATATTTT
-,few,TRBV4-1,TRBJ2-3,CASSWADTQYF,TGCGCCAGCAGTTGGGCGGATACGCAGTATTTT
TRBD1,-,TRBV27,TRBJ2-7,CASSDGTGGYEQYF,TGTGCCAGCAGTGATGGGACAGGGGGGTACGAGCAGTACTTC
TRBD1,once,TRBV6-2/TRBV6-3,TRBJ1-2,CASSQDRGVAGYTF,TGTGCCAGCAGCCAGGACAGGGGAGTAGCTGGCTACACCTTC
-,-,TRBV5-1,TRBJ1-5,CASIVGGGNQPQHF,TGCGCCAGCATCGTAGGGGGTGGCAATCAGCCCCAGCATTTT
-,-,TRBV6-2/TRBV6-3,TRBJ1-3,CASSYYPDRRGTIYF,TGTGCCAGCAGTTACTACCCCGACAGGCGTGGAACCATATATTTT
TRBD1,-,TRBV2,TRBJ2-6,CASSETGGAGANVLTF,TGTGCCAGCAGTGAGACAGGGGGCGCTGGGGCCAACGTCCTGACTTTC
TRBD2,-,TRBV7-9,TRBJ2-3,CASSLGLAGGPSSTDTQYF,TGTGCCAGCAGCTTGGGCCTAGCGGGGGGTCCATCGTCGACAGATACGCAGTATTTT
-,-,TRBV21-1,TRBJ2-4,CASNGRLAKNIQYF,TGTGCCAGCAACGGGAGGTTAGCCAAAAACATTCAGTACTTC
-,-,TRBV27,TRBJ1-2,CASSERPRGGYTF,TGTGCCAGCAGTGAACGGCCCCGAGGGGGCTACACCTTC
-,-,TRBV6-6,TRBJ1-3,CAANSGNTIYF,TGTGCCGCTAACTCTGGAAACACCATATATTTT
TRBD1,few,TRBV2,TRBJ1-4,CASSSGTVNEKLFF,TGTGCCAGCAGTTCCGGGACAGTGAATGAAAAACTGTTTTTT
TRBD1,-,TRBV18,TRBJ1-5,CASSLTWDRVNQPQHF,TGTGCCAGCTCATTAACATGGGACAGGGTCAATCAGCCCCAGCATTTT
-,once,TRBV18,TRBJ1-1,CASSPASYNTEAFF,TGTGCCAGCTCACCAGCCAGTTACAACACTGAAGCTTTCTTT
TRBD1,-,TRBV30,TRBJ2-3,CAPPDRGGLTDTQYF,TGTGCCCCGCCGGACAGGGGGGGGCTCACAGATACGCAGTATTTT
TRBD2,few,TRBV27,TRBJ2-5,CASSPLAGGPGEKETQYF,TGTGCCAGCAGCCCCCTAGCGGGGGGGCCTGGGGAAAAAGAGACCCAGTACTTC
TRBD2,-,TRBV10-3,TRBJ2-2,CAIRTSGETGELFF,TGTGCCATCAGGACTAGCGGGGAGACCGGGGAGCTGTTTTTT
-,few,TRBV18,TRBJ2-7,CASSPSGLTYEQYF,TGTGCCAGCTCACCCTCAGGGTTGACCTACGAGCAGTACTTC
TRBD1,once,TRBV6-2/TRBV6-3,TRBJ1-1,CASSRGGLFEAFF,TGTGCCAGCAGCCGAGGGGGCTTATTCGAAGCTTTCTTT